The 2 T cell receptor beta chains presented below share a single source sample, sequenced in a study of Graves' ophthalmopathy and Graves' hyperthyroidism. Amplification of TCR beta CDR3 regions used RNA transcripts. The library came from an HTBI-primed first-round RT-PCR and a second-round multiplex PCR. Each CDR3 protein is one row after TCRdb ran MiXCR on the multiplex PCR reads. In the table there are fewer than 250,000 distinct CDR3 sequences, around 30% of which are singletons. Sequences were obtained from peripheral blood. The receptors stem from a man aged 45-65 years with Graves' ophthalmopathy.

This clonotype was detected ten times or more. The rearrangement links TRBV29-1 to TRBJ2-5, with 12 bases that match TRBD2. The CDR3 loop spans 14 amino acids. Germline V gene sequence: CDR1 SQVTM, CDR2 ANQGSEA. J gave up 4 bases and V 6 bases, and 6 bases lay outside the gene matches. CDR3 DNA sequence: TGCAGCGTAAAGACTAGCGGGAGAGGAGAGACCCAGTACTTC. It is translated as CSVKTSGRGETQYF.

This clonotype was seen ten or more times. The chain carries TRBV29-1 and TRBJ1-2; D unclear. The CDR3 contains 15 residues. The V gene lost 3 bases and the J gene lost 4 bases, with 18 bases spanning the gap. Germline assignment: CDR1 SQVTM and CDR2 ANQGSEA. The CDR3 protein is CSVEGFGGGSYGYTF. CDR3 nucleotides: TGCAGCGTTGAGGGGTTTGGAGGAGGAAGCTATGGCTACACCTTC.